These 10 T cell receptor beta chains were all obtained from the same sample, sequenced in a study of cytomegalovirus exposure and HLA in healthy donors. It was with 60 Vbeta and 13 Jbeta primers that the PCR ran. Libraries were prepared by immunoSEQ multiplex PCR; TCRdb keeps only in-frame clonotypes and omits some of them. The sample shows 150,000 to 200,000 clones, around 77% of them seen only once. Sequenced material: PBMCs. The receptors derive from a man in his thirties or forties in good health and CMV-seronegative.

The chain has TRBV6-1 and TRBJ1-2; D is possibly TRBD1 (5 bases). Between the trimmed V and J ends, which lost 2 bases and 0 bases, there was a span of 10 bases. The germline V gene encodes CDR1 MNHNS and CDR2 SASEGT. This CDR3 is built from 15 residues. CDR3 nucleotide sequence: TGTGCCAGCAGTGAACCCGGCAGGGCTAACTATGGCTACACCTTC. Translation: CASSEPGRANYGYTF.

The gene calls are TRBV5-4 and TRBJ1-6; 8 bases are a match to TRBD1. Per the germline V gene, CDR1 is SGHNT and CDR2 is YYREEE (reference sequence). V trimming: 2 bases; J trimming: 7 bases; junction bases outside the gene matches: 5. The CDR3 consists of 15 residues. This chain's CDR3 is CASSFRQGQNSPLHF. The CDR3 DNA follows: TGTGCCAGCAGCTTTCGACAGGGGCAAAATTCACCCCTCCACTTT.

The chain recombines TRBV10-1 with TRBJ2-4; 10 nucleotides align to TRBD1. The CDR3 is made up of 15 amino acids. Losses at the gene ends were 4 bases for V and 8 bases for J; bases not matched to a gene: 8. Germline V gene data show CDR1 as WNHNN and CDR2 as SYGVQD (reference sequence). The CDR3 region is CASSGTGTGAHIQYF. As DNA, the CDR3 is TGCGCCAGCAGTGGGACCGGGACAGGGGCCCACATTCAGTACTTC.

The chain employs TRBV7-6 and TRBJ1-1, with a weak D call TRBD1 (6 bases). With 2 bases removed from V and 5 bases from J, the gap between germline ends came to 15 bases. The CDR3 extends over 15 amino acids. The germline V gene encodes CDR1 SGHVS and CDR2 FNYEAQ. CDR3 loop: CASSLNQGGATEAFF. The CDR3 region has the DNA TGTGCCAGCAGCTTAAATCAAGGGGGGGCGACTGAAGCTTTCTTT.

This chain uses TRBV11-2 with TRBJ2-7; D possibly corresponds to TRBD1 (7 bases). The CDR3 runs 12 residues. Between the trimmed V and J ends, which lost 5 bases and 4 bases, there was a span of 9 bases. CDR1 is SGHAT and CDR2 is FQNNGV in the germline V gene. The CDR3 coding sequence is TGTGCCAGCAGCGCAGGGGGGTACGAGCAGTACTTC. Amino acids: CASSAGGYEQYF. Full variable domain (missing parts from reference TRBV11-2 and TRBJ2-7): EAGVAQSPRYKIIEKRQSVAFWCNPISGHATLYWYQQILGQGPKLLIQFQNNGVVDDSQLPKDRFSAERLKGVDSTLKIQPAKLEDSAVYLCASSAGGYEQYFGPGTRLTVT.

V is TRBV2 and J is TRBJ2-1; no clear D. There are 15 residues in the CDR3. Germline V gene data show CDR1 as SNHLY and CDR2 as FYNNEI. Trimming cost V 3 bases and J 2 bases, with 11 bases left between them. CDR3 loop: CASSDVRFTYNEQFF. The CDR3 DNA reads TGTGCCAGCAGTGATGTCCGGTTTACCTACAATGAGCAGTTCTTC. The whole variable domain, remainder taken from reference TRBV2 and TRBJ2-1, is EPEVTQTPSHQVTQMGQEVILRCVPISNHLYFYWYRQILGQKVEFLVSFYNNEISEKSEIFDDQFSVERPDGSNFTLKIRSTKLEDSAMYFCASSDVRFTYNEQFFGPGTRLTVL.

This rearrangement joins TRBV5-1 to TRBJ1-6; tentatively, D is TRBD1 (5 bases). Germline V CDR1 and CDR2: SGHRS, YFSETQ. The CDR3 loop spans 16 amino acids. Deletions cut 0 bases from V and 5 bases from J, with 12 bases between. CDR3 region: CASSLGPRGDNSPLHF. The CDR3, as DNA: TGCGCCAGCAGCTTGGGCCCCCGGGGGGATAATTCACCCCTCCACTTT.

V and J are TRBV20-1 and TRBJ1-2; 7 nucleotides line up with TRBD1. CDR3 length: 11 residues. Germline lookup yields CDR1 DFQATT and CDR2 SNEGSKA (reference sequence). V trimming: 8 bases; J trimming: 1 base; junction bases outside the gene matches: 1. The CDR3 sequence: CSSGGNYGYTF. For the CDR3, the DNA is TGCAGTTCAGGGGGTAACTATGGCTACACCTTC.

The chain uses TRBV7-9 and TRBJ2-7; 12 bases map to TRBD1. V lost 8 bases and J lost 4; bases outside the gene matches: 6. The CDR3 is 14 amino acids. Germline CDR1 and CDR2: SEHNR and FQNEAQ (reference sequence). CDR3 amino acids: CASGTGGAVYEQYF. Here the CDR3 DNA reads TGTGCCAGCGGGACAGGGGGCGCGGTTTACGAGCAGTACTTC.

The rearrangement links TRBV28 to TRBJ1-5, with a possible D match to TRBD1 (5 bases). Looked up from germline, CDR1 is MDHEN and CDR2 is SYDVKM. This CDR3 has 13 amino acids. The CDR3, as DNA: TGTGCGACCGGAGGGGATAGCAATCAGCCCCAGCATTTT. The encoded protein is CATGGDSNQPQHF.